These 13 T cell receptor beta chains originate from one sample sequenced in a study of blood T cell repertoires in COVID-19. Assay: immunoSEQ multiplex PCR; the TCRdb copy retains only in-frame clones and omits some. The sample yields hundreds of thousands of clones, 70% to 90% seen once. What was sequenced was PBMCs or T cells enriched from blood (not recorded which). All receptors come from a woman in her twenties or thirties who had recovered from COVID-19.

The chain has TRBV5-1 and TRBJ1-2, with a weak D call TRBD1 (5 bases). Germline CDR1 SGHRS, CDR2 YFSETQ. The CDR3 extends over 15 amino acids. Between the trimmed V and J ends, which lost 1 base and 4 bases, there was a span of 14 bases. This CDR3 is CASSLRRGDFYGYTF. CDR3 nucleotides: TGCGCCAGCAGCTTGAGGAGGGGAGACTTCTATGGCTACACCTTC.

The chain couples TRBV6-4 to TRBJ2-2; TRBD2 agrees at 11 bases. From germline, CDR1 is MRHNA and CDR2 SNTAGT. The CDR3 has 15 amino acids. With V trimmed by 5 bases and J by 3 bases, 2 bases remained unmatched. The CDR3 here is CASSLTSGDTGELFF. The CDR3 DNA sequence: TGTGCCAGCAGTTTGACTAGCGGGGACACCGGGGAGCTGTTTTTT.

The chain has TRBV28 and TRBJ1-1, with a possible D match to TRBD1 (5 bases). Trimming removed 2 bases at V and 4 bases at J, with 14 bases between. Germline V gene data show CDR1 as MDHEN and CDR2 as SYDVKM. The CDR3 is made up of 15 amino acids. CDR3 loop: CASSLAGDGVTEAFF. The CDR3 DNA follows: TGTGCCAGCAGTTTAGCGGGGGATGGGGTCACTGAAGCTTTCTTT.

V is TRBV28 and J is TRBJ1-2; 8 nucleotides match TRBD1. J was trimmed by 7 bases and V by 5 bases; bases with no gene match: 6. Germline lookup yields CDR1 MDHEN and CDR2 SYDVKM. The CDR3 runs 13 residues. The CDR3 sequence: CASSRTGRGGYTF. The CDR3 DNA is TGTGCCAGCAGTAGGACAGGGAGGGGTGGCTACACCTTC.

This chain uses TRBV9 with TRBJ2-1; 9 nucleotides match TRBD1. Germline V gives CDR1 SGDLS, CDR2 YYNGEE. The V and J ends lost 5 bases and 3 bases, in that order; junction bases with no gene match: 9. The CDR3 has 16 amino acids. Here the CDR3 reads CASSKERQGGYNEQFF. The CDR3, as DNA: TGTGCCAGCAGTAAGGAAAGACAGGGGGGCTACAATGAGCAGTTCTTC.

The V gene is TRBV7-9, the J gene TRBJ2-2; 7 bases are a match to TRBD1. Looked up from germline, CDR1 is SEHNR and CDR2 is FQNEAQ (reference sequence). The V and J ends lost 5 bases and 4 bases, in that order; junction bases with no gene match: 16. This CDR3 contains 18 residues. In DNA, the CDR3 is TGTGCCAGCAGCCGCCCCCAGGGGGTAACAGGGCCCACCGGGGAGCTGTTTTTT. Its translation is CASSRPQGVTGPTGELFF.

The J gene is TRBJ1-1, the V gene TRBV5-1; D remains ambiguous. This CDR3 has 14 residues. V lost 7 bases and J lost 0, with 13 bases in between. The germline V gene has CDR1 SGHRS and CDR2 YFSETQ. CDR3 in amino acids: CASSNVGLNTEAFF. Here the CDR3 DNA reads TGCGCCAGCTCTAACGTGGGCCTGAACACTGAAGCTTTCTTT.

The rearrangement uses TRBV5-1 and TRBJ2-5; TRBD2 matches at 9 bases. CDR1 and CDR2 (germline): SGHRS, YFSETQ. With 0 bases clipped from V and 2 bases from J, the junction kept 11 bases outside the gene matches. This CDR3 spans 18 amino acids. Here the CDR3 reads CASSLAAGGPLSQETQYF. DNA for the CDR3: TGCGCCAGCAGCTTGGCCGCGGGGGGGCCTCTCAGTCAAGAGACCCAGTACTTC.

The V and J genes are TRBV19 and TRBJ2-7; 9 nucleotides align to TRBD1. Trimming removed 5 bases from V and 3 bases from J; junction bases left unmatched: 11. In germline, CDR1 is LNHDA, CDR2 SQIVND (reference sequence). This CDR3 contains 16 residues. Here the CDR3 reads CASSFRLGQGGYEQYF. As DNA, the CDR3 is TGTGCCAGTAGTTTTCGACTGGGACAGGGCGGCTACGAGCAGTACTTC. Full variable domain (rest looked up from reference TRBV19 and TRBJ2-7): DGGITQSPKYLFRKEGQNVTLSCEQNLNHDAMYWYRQDPGQGLRLIYYSQIVNDFQKGDIAEGYSVSREKKESFPLTVTSAQKNPTAFYLCASSFRLGQGGYEQYFGPGTRLTVT.

The chain links TRBV6-4 to TRBJ1-3; tentative D call: TRBD1 (6 bases). Per germline, CDR1 MRHNA and CDR2 SNTAGT. The V end lost 5 bases, the J end lost 3 bases, and 14 bases lay between the germline ends. The CDR3 covers 15 residues. The CDR3 loop is CASSPFTGLGNTIYF. The CDR3 region has the DNA TGTGCCAGCAGTCCTTTTACAGGGCTTGGAAACACCATATATTTT.

The J gene is TRBJ2-5, the V gene TRBV9; 8 bases line up with TRBD1. The CDR3 runs 14 residues. Per the germline V gene, CDR1 is SGDLS and CDR2 is YYNGEE. V lost 0 bases and J lost 3; bases outside the gene matches: 1. The CDR3, as DNA: TGTGCCAGCAGCGTAGAGGGACAGGAAGAGACCCAGTACTTC. Translation gives CASSVEGQEETQYF.

V is TRBV18 and J is TRBJ2-2; a weak D match, TRBD1 (6 bases). Germline V gene data show CDR1 as KGHSH and CDR2 as LQKENI. V was clipped by 4 bases and J by 7 bases, with 16 bases between them. The CDR3 sequence is 15 residues long. The chain's CDR3 is CASSLLATGLGELFF. Here the CDR3 DNA reads TGTGCCAGCTCACTACTCGCTACAGGGCTCGGGGAGCTGTTTTTT.

V gene TRBV2 combines with J gene TRBJ2-5; TRBD1 might be the D (5 bases). Germline V gene lookup returns CDR1 SNHLY and CDR2 FYNNEI. Trimming removed 6 bases from V and 7 bases from J, with 6 bases in between. The CDR3 has 10 residues. Written as DNA, the CDR3 is TGTGCCAGCAGCAGGGTGACCCAGTACTTC. Encoded protein: CASSRVTQYF.